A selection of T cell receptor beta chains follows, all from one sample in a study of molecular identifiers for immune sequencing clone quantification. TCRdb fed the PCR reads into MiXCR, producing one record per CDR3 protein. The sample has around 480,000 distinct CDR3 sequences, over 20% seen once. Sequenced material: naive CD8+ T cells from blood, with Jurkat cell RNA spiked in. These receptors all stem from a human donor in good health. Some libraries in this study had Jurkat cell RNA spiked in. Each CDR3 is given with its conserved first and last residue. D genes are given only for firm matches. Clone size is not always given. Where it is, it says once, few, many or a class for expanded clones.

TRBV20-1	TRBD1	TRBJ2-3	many	TGCAGTGCTAGAGACCGGACAGGATTAGATACGCAGTATTTT	CSARDRTGLDTQYF
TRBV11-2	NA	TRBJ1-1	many	TGTGCCAGCAGCTTAGACGGGGGCGGCACTGAAGCTTTCTTT	CASSLDGGGTEAFF
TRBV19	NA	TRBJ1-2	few	TGTGCCAGTAACCCCTCCGGAACCCCAAATGACGGCTACACCTTC	CASNPSGTPNDGYTF
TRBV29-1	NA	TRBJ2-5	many	TGCAGCGTTCCGGGGCCAGCCTTTCAAGAGACCCAGTACTTC	CSVPGPAFQETQYF
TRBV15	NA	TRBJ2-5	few	TGTGCCACCGATGGGGGGTTGGGGAGAGAGACCCAGTACTTC	CATDGGLGRETQYF
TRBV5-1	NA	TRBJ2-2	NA	TGCGCCAGCAGCTTTTACAGCACGAACACCGGGGGGCTGTTTTTT	CASSFYSTNTGGLFF
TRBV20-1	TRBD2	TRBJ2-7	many	TGCAGTGCCCTGGGACTAGCGTCGAACCAGGACTACGAGCAGTACTTC	CSALGLASNQDYEQYF
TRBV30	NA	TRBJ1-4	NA	TGTGCCTGGAGTTTAGCAGCCGGTGAAAAACTGTTTTTT	CAWSLAAGEKLFF
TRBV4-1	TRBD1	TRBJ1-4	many	TGCGCCAGCAGCCCAGGGGGGGCGACAGCTAATGAAAAACTGTTTTTT	CASSPGGATANEKLFF
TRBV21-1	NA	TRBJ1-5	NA	TGTGCCAGAGATCCCAAACGCCAGGGGGCGTATCAGCCCCAGCATTTT	CARDPKRQGAYQPQHF
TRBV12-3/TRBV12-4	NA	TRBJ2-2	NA	TGTGCCAGCAGGGCCGGGACTGAGAACACCGGGGAGCTGTTTTTT	CASRAGTENTGELFF
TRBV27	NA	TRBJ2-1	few	TGTGCCAGCAGTTTTTCAGGGGTAGGCTACAATGAGCAGTTCTTC	CASSFSGVGYNEQFF
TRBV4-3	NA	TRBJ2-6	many	TGCGCCAGCAGCCAAGATACGAGTTTGGGCCGGGCCAACGTCCTGACTTTC	CASSQDTSLGRANVLTF
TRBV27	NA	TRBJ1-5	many	TGTGCCAGCAGTTTATTGTCGGCGGGTAATCAGCCCCAGCATTTT	CASSLLSAGNQPQHF
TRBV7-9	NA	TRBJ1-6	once	TGTGCCAGCAGCTTGCTCCAAGGCCCGGATTCACCCCTCCACTTT	CASSLLQGPDSPLHF
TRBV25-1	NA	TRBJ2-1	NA	TGTGCCAGCAGTGATTCAGTCGTCAATGAGCAGTTCTTC	CASSDSVVNEQFF
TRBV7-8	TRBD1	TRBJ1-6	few	TGTGCCAGCAGCCCTTACGGGACAGGGGTTGTTCCCCTCCACTTT	CASSPYGTGVVPLHF
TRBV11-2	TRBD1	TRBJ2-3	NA	TGTGCCAGCAGTCCTAGTCTCCGGGGACAGAGCACAGATGCGCAGTATTTT	CASSPSLRGQSTDAQYF
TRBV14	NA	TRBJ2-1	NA	TGTGCCAGCAGCTGGGGGGCCGGGCAGTTCTTC	CASSWGAGQFF
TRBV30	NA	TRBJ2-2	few	TGTGCCTGGACGCTAGTCGCCGGGGAGCTGTTTTTT	CAWTLVAGELFF
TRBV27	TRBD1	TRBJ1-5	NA	TGTGCCAGCAGTTTATCTTGGACAGGGGTTCAGCCCCAGCATTTT	CASSLSWTGVQPQHF
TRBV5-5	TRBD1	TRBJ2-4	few	TGTGCCAGCAGCCCTAGGGACAGGAATACCCTATGGGGGCAAATTCAGTACTTC	CASSPRDRNTLWGQIQYF
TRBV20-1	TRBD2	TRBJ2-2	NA	TGCAGTGCTAGAGATTTTGCGGGAGGAACCGGGGAGCTGTTTTTT	CSARDFAGGTGELFF
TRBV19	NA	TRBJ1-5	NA	TGTGCCAGTAGTATGGGCACTCAGCCCCAGCATTTT	CASSMGTQPQHF
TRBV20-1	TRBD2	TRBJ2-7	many	TGCAGTGCTTCCCCTGGCCGGGGGGAAGCCTACGAGCAGTACTTC	CSASPGRGEAYEQYF
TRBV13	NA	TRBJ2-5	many	TGTGCCAGCAGCTCAAGACTAGAAGAGACCCAGTACTTC	CASSSRLEETQYF
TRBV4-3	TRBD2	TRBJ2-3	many	TGCGCCAGCAGCCCATCCGCCCAGACTAGCGAGGCAGATACGCAGTATTTT	CASSPSAQTSEADTQYF
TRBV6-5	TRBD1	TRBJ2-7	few	TGTGCCAGCAGTGACGAGACAGGGAGTGAGGACGAGCAGTACTTC	CASSDETGSEDEQYF
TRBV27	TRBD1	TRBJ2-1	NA	TGTGCCAGCAGTACCGGGACAGGGTCCTACAATGAGCAGTTCTTC	CASSTGTGSYNEQFF
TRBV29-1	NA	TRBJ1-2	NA	TGCAGCGTTGAAGGGCCCTTCACCGGGGCAGACGGCTATGGCTACACCTTC	CSVEGPFTGADGYGYTF